This T cell receptor (beta chain) was recorded in a study of sequential checkpoint blockade in melanoma. Looking at the study overall: Each arm's sequence ended with maintenance nivolumab.

The CDR3 is made up of 13 amino acids. V was pared by 3 bases and J by 0 bases, with 6 bases between. Germline V CDR1 and CDR2: MNHEY, SMNVEV (reference sequence). Treatment given: randomized to nivolumab then ipilimumab (arm A) or the reverse (arm B). Patients had received no earlier DNA-damaging chemotherapy. PBMC sorting kept live CD3+CD8+ cells without CD19 or CD56. Here immunoSEQ multiplex PCR was the method, and the copy in TCRdb shows in-frame clones only, minus some. Here the sample spans tens of thousands of clones, 85% to 90% being singletons. The rearrangement uses TRBV27 and TRBJ2-7; D is undetermined. The sample in question was CD8+ T cells sorted from blood (inferred from file names), obtained from a patient given nivolumab and ipilimumab in sequence. This TCR was sampled from a human donor with melanoma. The CDR3: CASSFGGSYEQYF. CDR3 in DNA: TGTGCCAGCAGTTTCGGCGGCTCCTACGAGCAGTACTTC.